The T cell receptor beta chain under discussion was sequenced for a study of CD8 T cells in Susac syndrome. Regarding the study as a whole: It was acknowledged in the study that the number of individuals who were included in its TCR sequencing and HLA analysis was relatively small.

There are 12 residues in the CDR3. Deletions cut 2 bases from V and 5 bases from J, with 6 bases between. Germline V gene sequence: CDR1 SEHNR, CDR2 FQNEAQ (reference sequence). When the RNA was reverse transcribed, random hexamers were used with an input of roughly 0.45 to 1 ug. TCRdb called the immunoSEQ multiplex PCR reads again in MiXCR, with one record for every CDR3 protein. This sample carries some 300,000 distinct CDR3 sequences, 89% of them seen once, and the ten largest clones take around 0.18%. To note about this clonotype: The antigen remains unidentified.

The CD8+ and CD4+ T cells were negatively isolated, with the TEMRA cells enriched by FACS. The chain joins TRBV7-9 to TRBJ2-5, with no clear D. The clonotype was recovered from a human donor with multiple sclerosis. Sequencing was done on a sample of CD8+ T cells from PBMCs. CDR3 DNA sequence: TGTGCCAGCAGCTTACTGGACGAGACCCAGTACTTC. Encoded protein: CASSLLDETQYF.